The present T cell receptor beta chain was sequenced within a study of cytomegalovirus exposure and HLA in healthy donors. The overall study: It was reported in a later analysis that the 95 to 150 validation repertoires used the same platform as the roughly 700 first-cohort repertoires. Study results and caveats: Cytomegalovirus status was reportedly diagnosed by the classifier with high sensitivity and specificity. TCR beta chains numbering some 150 were designated cytomegalovirus-associated. Rare TCR sequences predominated, though certain public TCRs were found in many donors.

V was shortened by 3 bases and J by 7 bases, with 10 bases between the two germline ends. In germline, CDR1 is SGHTA, CDR2 FQGNSA. The CDR3 spans 12 residues. Comment on this clone: Its antigen is unknown.

Assay: immunoSEQ multiplex PCR; the TCRdb copy retains only in-frame clones and omits some. The sample lists about 76,000 clones; 94% were seen once. This chain connects TRBV7-2 to TRBJ2-7, with D maybe TRBD1 (5 bases). The clonotype originates from a man between 18 and 29 years old in good health and CMV-seropositive. The specimen was PBMCs. CDR3: CASSLTVWEQYF. The CDR3 coding sequence is TGTGCCAGCAGCTTGACAGTTTGGGAGCAGTACTTC.